This T cell receptor (beta chain) was sequenced for a study of blood T cell repertoires in COVID-19. Study in general: Spain, Italy and the United States supplied samples that represented acute and convalescent COVID-19. PBMCs, B-cell-depleted T cells, or T cells provided the cDNA or gDNA that made up the material.

The CDR3 contains 15 residues. CDR1 and CDR2 (germline): MNHEY, SVGAGI. Between the trimmed V and J ends, which lost 6 bases and 5 bases, there was a span of 16 bases. Cohorts were determined from participant-reported clinical history. Each recovered donor of Cohort 3 presented with two negative PCRs, clearance, or symptom resolution. The assay was immunoSEQ multiplex PCR, and TCRdb's table has in-frame clones only and misses some. Of roughly 160,000 clones listed, around 79% are singletons. This clonotype was sampled from a man aged 50-60 years who had recovered from COVID-19. Input material: PBMCs or T cells enriched from blood (not recorded which). This chain joins TRBV6-5 and TRBJ2-2; possible D gene TRBD2, 6 bases. The CDR3 is CASSRGASWTGELFF. The DNA for the CDR3 is TGTGCCAGCAGCCGCGGGGCCTCCTGGACCGGGGAGCTGTTTTTT.